The following is a T cell receptor beta chain sequence with its context. With V trimmed by 2 bases and J by 7 bases, 3 bases remained unmatched. Germline lookup yields CDR1 KGHDR and CDR2 SFDVKD. The CDR3 is 15 residues long. A J-beta primer mix and a sample-barcoded 5' primer were used in a second PCR of about 7 to 12 cycles. TCRdb re-derived calls from the 5' RACE reads in MiXCR, one entry per CDR3 protein. The profile shows about 680,000 distinct CDR3 sequences, approximately 49% of them singletons. These data originate in a study of blood T cells in healthy people across ages. Sequencing used blood. This sequence originates from a woman aged 60-75 years in good health. The chain carries TRBV24-1 and TRBJ1-4, with 10 bases matching TRBD1. CDR3 sequence: CATSDSRTGGEKLFF. CDR3 coding DNA: TGTGCCACCAGTGATTCTAGGACAGGGGGTGAAAAACTGTTTTTT.